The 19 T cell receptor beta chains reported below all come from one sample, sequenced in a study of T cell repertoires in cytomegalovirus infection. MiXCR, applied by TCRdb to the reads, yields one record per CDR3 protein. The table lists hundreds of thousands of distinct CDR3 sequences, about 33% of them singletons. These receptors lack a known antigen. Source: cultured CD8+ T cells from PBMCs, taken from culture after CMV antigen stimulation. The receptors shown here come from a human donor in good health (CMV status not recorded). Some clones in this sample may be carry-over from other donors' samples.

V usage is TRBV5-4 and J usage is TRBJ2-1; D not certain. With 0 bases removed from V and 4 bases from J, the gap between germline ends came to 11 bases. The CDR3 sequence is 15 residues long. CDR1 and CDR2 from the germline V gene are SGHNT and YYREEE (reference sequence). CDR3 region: CASSLGSGYYNEQFF. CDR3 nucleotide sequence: TGTGCCAGCAGCTTGGGTTCTGGGTATTACAATGAGCAGTTCTTC.

CDR3 residues: CASSIGARVYNEQFF. For the CDR3, the DNA is TGTGCCAGTAGTATCGGGGCTCGGGTCTACAATGAGCAGTTCTTC. The genes are TRBV19 and TRBJ2-1, with D possibly being TRBD1 or TRBD2 (5 bases each). This CDR3 contains 15 residues. CDR1 and CDR2 (germline): LNHDA, SQIVND (reference sequence). Trimming took off 3 bases at V and 3 bases at J, with 12 bases between the two ends.

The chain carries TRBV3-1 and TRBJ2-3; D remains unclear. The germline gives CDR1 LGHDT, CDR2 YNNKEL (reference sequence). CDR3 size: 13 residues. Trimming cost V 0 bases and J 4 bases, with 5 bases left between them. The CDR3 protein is CASSQDRADTQYF. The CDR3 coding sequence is TGTGCCAGCAGCCAAGATCGTGCAGATACGCAGTATTTT.

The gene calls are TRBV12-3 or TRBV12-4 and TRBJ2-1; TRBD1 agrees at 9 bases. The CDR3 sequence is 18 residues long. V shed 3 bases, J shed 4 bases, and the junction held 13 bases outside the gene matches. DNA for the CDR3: TGTGCCAGCAGTTTGTCGAGTTTTGTACAGGGGGCTTACAATGAGCAGTTCTTC. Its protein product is CASSLSSFVQGAYNEQFF.

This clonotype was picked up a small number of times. Written as DNA, the CDR3 is TGCGCCAGCAGCCCCCCCGCAGACTCTAGCACAGATACGCAGTATTTT. Translated: CASSPPADSSTDTQYF. V gene TRBV5-1 combines with J gene TRBJ2-3; D remains ambiguous. In germline, CDR1 is SGHRS, CDR2 YFSETQ. Trimming removed 4 bases from V and 0 bases from J, with 15 bases in between. The CDR3 sequence is 16 residues long.

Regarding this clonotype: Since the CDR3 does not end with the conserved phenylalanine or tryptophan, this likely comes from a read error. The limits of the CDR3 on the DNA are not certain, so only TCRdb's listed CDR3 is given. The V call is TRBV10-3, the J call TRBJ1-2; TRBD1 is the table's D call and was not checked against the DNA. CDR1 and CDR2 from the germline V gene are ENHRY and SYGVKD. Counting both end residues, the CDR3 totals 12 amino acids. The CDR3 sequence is CASRQGPDGYIL.

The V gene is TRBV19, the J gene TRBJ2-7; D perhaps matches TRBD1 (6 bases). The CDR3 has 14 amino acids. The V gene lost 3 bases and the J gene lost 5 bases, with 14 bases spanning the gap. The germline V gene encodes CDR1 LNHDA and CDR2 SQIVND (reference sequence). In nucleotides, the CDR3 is TGTGCCAGTAGTATCAAGGGTGGGGGCCACGAGCAGTACTTC. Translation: CASSIKGGGHEQYF.

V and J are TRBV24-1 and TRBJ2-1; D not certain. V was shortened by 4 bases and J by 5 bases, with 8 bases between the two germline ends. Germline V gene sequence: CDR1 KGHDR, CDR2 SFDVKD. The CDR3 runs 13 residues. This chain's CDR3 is CATSDSGHNEQFF. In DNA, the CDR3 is TGTGCCACCAGTGACTCTGGACACAATGAGCAGTTCTTC.

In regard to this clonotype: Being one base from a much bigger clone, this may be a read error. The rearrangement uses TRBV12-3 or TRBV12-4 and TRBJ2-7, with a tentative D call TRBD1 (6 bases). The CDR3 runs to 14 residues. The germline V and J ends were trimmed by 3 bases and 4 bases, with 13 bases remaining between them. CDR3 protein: CASSLLDRSYEQYF. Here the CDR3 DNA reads TGTGCCAGCAGTTTGTTAGACAGGAGTTACGAGCAGTACTTC.

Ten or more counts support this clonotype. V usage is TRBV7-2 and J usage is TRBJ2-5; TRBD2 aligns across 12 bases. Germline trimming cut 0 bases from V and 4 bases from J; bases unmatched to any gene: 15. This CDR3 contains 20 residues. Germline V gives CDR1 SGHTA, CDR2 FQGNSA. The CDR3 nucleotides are TGTGCCAGCAGCTTAGCTGGCCCCTCTAGCGGGGGGGCAGAGAGAGAGACCCAGTACTTC. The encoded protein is CASSLAGPSSGGAERETQYF. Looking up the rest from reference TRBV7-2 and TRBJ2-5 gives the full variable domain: GAGVSQSPSNKVTEKGKDVELRCDPISGHTALYWYRQSLGQGLEFLIYFQGNSAPDKSGLPSDRFSAERTGGSVSTLTIQRTQQEDSAVYLCASSLAGPSSGGAERETQYFGPGTRLLVL.

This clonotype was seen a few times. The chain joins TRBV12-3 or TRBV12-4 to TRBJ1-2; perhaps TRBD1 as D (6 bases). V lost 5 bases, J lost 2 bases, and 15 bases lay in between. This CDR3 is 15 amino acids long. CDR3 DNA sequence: TGTGCCAGCAGTGGACTGCGAGGGACAAACTATGGCTACACCTTC. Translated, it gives CASSGLRGTNYGYTF.

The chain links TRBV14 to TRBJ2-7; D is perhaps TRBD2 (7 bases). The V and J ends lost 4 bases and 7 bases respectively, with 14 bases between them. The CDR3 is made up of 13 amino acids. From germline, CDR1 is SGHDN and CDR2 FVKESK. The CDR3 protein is CASSPRGAREQYV. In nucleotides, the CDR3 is TGTGCCAGCAGCCCCCGGGGGGCTCGGGAGCAGTACGTC.

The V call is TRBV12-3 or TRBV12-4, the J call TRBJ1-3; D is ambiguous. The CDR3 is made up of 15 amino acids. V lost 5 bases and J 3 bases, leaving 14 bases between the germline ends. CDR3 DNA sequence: TGTGCCAGCAGTCCCGTTAAGGAAGTTGGAAACACCATATATTTT. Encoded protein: CASSPVKEVGNTIYF.

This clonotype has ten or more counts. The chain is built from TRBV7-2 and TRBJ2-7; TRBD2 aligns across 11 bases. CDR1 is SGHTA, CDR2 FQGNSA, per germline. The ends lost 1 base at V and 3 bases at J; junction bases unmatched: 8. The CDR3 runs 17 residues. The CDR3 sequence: CASSLVFLAGGLYEQYF. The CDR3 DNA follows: TGTGCCAGCAGCTTAGTTTTTCTAGCGGGGGGACTCTACGAGCAGTACTTC.

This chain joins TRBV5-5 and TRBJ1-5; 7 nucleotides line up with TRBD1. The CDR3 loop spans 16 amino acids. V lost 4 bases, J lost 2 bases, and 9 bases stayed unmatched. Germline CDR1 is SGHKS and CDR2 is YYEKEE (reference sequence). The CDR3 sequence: CASSPGTEVGNQPQHF. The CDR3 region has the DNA TGTGCCAGCAGCCCCGGGACAGAGGTTGGCAATCAGCCCCAGCATTTT.

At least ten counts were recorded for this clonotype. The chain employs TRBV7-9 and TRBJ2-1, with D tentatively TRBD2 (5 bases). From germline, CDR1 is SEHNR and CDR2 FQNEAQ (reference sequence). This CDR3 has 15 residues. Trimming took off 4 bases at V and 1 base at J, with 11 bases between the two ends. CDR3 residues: CASSSRDRSYNEQFF. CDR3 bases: TGTGCCAGCAGCTCCCGGGATCGTTCCTACAATGAGCAGTTCTTC.

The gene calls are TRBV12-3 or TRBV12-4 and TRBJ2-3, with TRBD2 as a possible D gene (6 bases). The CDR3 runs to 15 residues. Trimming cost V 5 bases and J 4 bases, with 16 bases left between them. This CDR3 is CASSPLGGWPDTQYF. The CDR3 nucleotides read TGTGCCAGCAGTCCCCTCGGGGGTTGGCCAGATACGCAGTATTTT.

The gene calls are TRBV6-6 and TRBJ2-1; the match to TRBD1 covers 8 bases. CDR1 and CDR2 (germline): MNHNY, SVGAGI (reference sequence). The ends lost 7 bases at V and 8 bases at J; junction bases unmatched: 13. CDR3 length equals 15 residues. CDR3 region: CASNRQGTARDEQFF. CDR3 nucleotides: TGTGCCAGCAATAGACAGGGGACGGCTCGCGATGAGCAGTTCTTC.

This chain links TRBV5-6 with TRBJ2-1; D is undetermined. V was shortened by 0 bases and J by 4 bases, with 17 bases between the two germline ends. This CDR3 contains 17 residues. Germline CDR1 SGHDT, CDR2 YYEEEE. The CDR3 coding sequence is TGTGCCAGCAGCTTGGAGGGCAGGTCGCTTTGGTACAATGAGCAGTTCTTC. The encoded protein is CASSLEGRSLWYNEQFF.